These 9 T cell receptor beta chains came from one sample sequenced in a study of OX40 agonist ivuxolimab in advanced cancers. TCRdb's table, derived via immunoSEQ multiplex PCR, lists solely in-frame clones and lacks some. Seen here are 65,000 to 90,000 clones, around 80% observed once, and the top ten hold approximately 5.1%. The sample consisted of CD4+ or CD8+ T cells sorted from blood, taken in a trial of the OX40 agonist ivuxolimab. These receptors all come from an adult with an advanced solid tumor such as melanoma, head and neck, liver or kidney cancer.

V is TRBV6-4 and J is TRBJ2-7; 7 bases line up with TRBD1. Trimming took 2 bases from V and 6 from J; bases not matched to a gene: 4. Germline V gives CDR1 MRHNA, CDR2 SNTAGT. This CDR3 spans 13 amino acids. Written as DNA, the CDR3 is TGTGCCAGCAGTGACCCGGGACAGTCCGAGCAGTACTTC. Encoded protein: CASSDPGQSEQYF.

The genes are TRBV5-1 and TRBJ2-4; D unresolved. Trimming took 4 bases from V and 0 from J, leaving 5 bases between them. From germline, CDR1 is SGHRS and CDR2 YFSETQ. This CDR3 has 13 amino acids. The CDR3 DNA sequence: TGCGCCAGCAGCGACCTAGCCAAAAACATTCAGTACTTC. Translating it yields CASSDLAKNIQYF.

This chain uses TRBV28 with TRBJ2-2; TRBD2 matches 9 bases. The CDR3 loop spans 15 amino acids. Germline CDR1 MDHEN, CDR2 SYDVKM. Losses at the gene ends were 6 bases for V and 6 bases for J; bases not matched to a gene: 8. CDR3 sequence reads: CASRSPSGKAGELFF. CDR3 DNA: TGTGCCAGCAGGTCTCCTAGCGGGAAGGCCGGGGAGCTGTTTTTT.

The chain joins TRBV5-1 to TRBJ2-1; D may be TRBD2 (5 bases). Germline V lookup: CDR1 SGHRS, CDR2 YFSETQ. The CDR3 length is 14 residues. The V and J ends lost 0 bases and 5 bases respectively, with 9 bases between them. The DNA for the CDR3 is TGCGCCAGCAGCTTGGCCTTCGGGGACAATGAGCAGTTCTTC. Protein: CASSLAFGDNEQFF. Together with reference TRBV5-1 and TRBJ2-1, the CDR3 gives the full variable domain: KAGVTQTPRYLIKTRGQQVTLSCSPISGHRSVSWYQQTPGQGLQFLFEYFSETQRNKGNFPGRFSGRQFSNSRSEMNVSTLELGDSALYLCASSLAFGDNEQFFGPGTRLTVL.

This chain uses TRBV28 with TRBJ2-1; 8 nucleotides line up with TRBD1. J lost 4 bases, V lost 6 bases, and 2 bases had no gene match. The CDR3 contains 13 residues. Per the germline V gene, CDR1 is MDHEN and CDR2 is SYDVKM. CDR3 sequence reads: CASRQGEYNEQFF. The CDR3 DNA sequence: TGTGCCAGCAGACAGGGGGAGTACAATGAGCAGTTCTTC.

The rearrangement links TRBV7-9 to TRBJ2-5, with D perhaps matching TRBD2 (6 bases). Germline CDR1 and CDR2: SEHNR and FQNEAQ (reference sequence). The CDR3 length is 15 residues. Trimming stripped 5 bases from V and 2 bases from J, with 15 bases between. The CDR3 nucleotides are TGTGCCAGCAGCAAAAGCGTCGCGGGGCAAGAGACCCAGTACTTC. Its translation is CASSKSVAGQETQYF.

This chain uses TRBV5-6 with TRBJ2-7, with D unresolved. The CDR3 extends over 14 amino acids. CDR1 and CDR2 (germline): SGHDT, YYEEEE. The V gene lost 1 base and the J gene lost 1 base, with 9 bases spanning the gap. The CDR3 DNA reads TGTGCCAGCAGCTTGACGTCAGGTTCCTACGAGCAGTACTTC. Its protein product is CASSLTSGSYEQYF. Full variable domain (remainder filled in from reference TRBV5-6 and TRBJ2-7): DAGVTQSPTHLIKTRGQQVTLRCSPKSGHDTVSWYQQALGQGPQFIFQYYEEEERQRGNFPDRFSGHQFPNYSSELNVNALLLGDSALYLCASSLTSGSYEQYFGPGTRLTVT.

There are a few counts of this clone. The rearrangement joins TRBV15 to TRBJ2-7, with TRBD2 matching 9 bases. Germline lookup yields CDR1 LNHNV and CDR2 YYDKDF (reference sequence). V lost 0 bases and J lost 4; bases outside the gene matches: 7. The CDR3 totals 16 residues. CDR3 bases: TGTGCCACCAGCAGAGATACTAGCGGGCCAGGGTACGAGCAGTACTTC. It codes for CATSRDTSGPGYEQYF.

The chain links TRBV27 to TRBJ1-1, with D uncertain. CDR3 length: 13 amino acids. Germline V gene lookup returns CDR1 MNHEY and CDR2 SMNVEV (reference sequence). V lost 1 base and J 6 bases, leaving 9 bases between the germline ends. The CDR3 region is CASSLLGRAEAFF. DNA of the CDR3: TGTGCCAGCAGTTTATTGGGCCGGGCTGAAGCTTTCTTT.